This T cell receptor beta chain appears in the sequencing data of a study of technical replicates of blood from a handful of donors. Clones were read by immunoSEQ multiplex PCR, and TCRdb kept only the in-frame ones, dropping some. The repertoire has 85,000 to 90,000 clones, 85% to 95% of them found once; the top ten carry roughly 0.26%. The sequence was obtained from a human donor in good health. Input material: T cells isolated from PBMCs.

The CDR3 DNA follows: TGTGCCACAGGAGAGAATCCCCTCTACGAGCAGTACTTC. Protein sequence: CATGENPLYEQYF. This chain links TRBV30 with TRBJ2-7, with D perhaps TRBD1 (5 bases). The CDR3 is made up of 13 amino acids. Trimming pared 8 bases from V and 3 bases from J, leaving 17 bases between. The germline CDR1 and CDR2 sequences are GTSNPN and SVGIG (reference sequence). Full variable domain (missing parts from reference TRBV30 and TRBJ2-7): SQTIHQWPATLVQPVGSPLSLECTVEGTSNPNLYWYRQAAGRGLQLLFYSVGIGQISSEVPQNLSASRPQDRQFILSSKKLLLSDSGFYLCATGENPLYEQYFGPGTRLTVT.